One T cell receptor beta chain is described in this entry. Participant age was roughly 18 to 95 years, and participants resided in fewer than 30 US areas. Participants were placed into cohorts based on the clinical history they reported. Study processing details: Estimated nucleated cell counts came from reference gene primer amplification. The assay was immunoSEQ multiplex PCR, and TCRdb's table has in-frame clones only and misses some. Clone size and the V and J calls come from that table; the DNA yielded D and trimming. The sample yields 200,000 to 250,000 clones, about 87% seen once. The data are from a study of blood T cell repertoires in COVID-19. Study-wide background: T cells, B-cell-depleted T cells, or PBMCs provided the cDNA or gDNA that served as material.

Per germline, CDR1 SGHNT and CDR2 YYREEE (reference sequence). The CDR3 is made up of 14 amino acids. The V gene end was trimmed by 6 bases and the J gene end by 4 bases; junction bases not matched to a gene: 6. V gene TRBV5-4 combines with J gene TRBJ2-7; 11 nucleotides match TRBD1. Sequenced sample: PBMCs or T cells enriched from blood (not recorded which). The TCR was taken from a young man with acute COVID-19. The CDR3 DNA is TGTGCCAGCACCGCCGGGACAGGGGGATACGAGCAGTACTTC. Protein: CASTAGTGGYEQYF.